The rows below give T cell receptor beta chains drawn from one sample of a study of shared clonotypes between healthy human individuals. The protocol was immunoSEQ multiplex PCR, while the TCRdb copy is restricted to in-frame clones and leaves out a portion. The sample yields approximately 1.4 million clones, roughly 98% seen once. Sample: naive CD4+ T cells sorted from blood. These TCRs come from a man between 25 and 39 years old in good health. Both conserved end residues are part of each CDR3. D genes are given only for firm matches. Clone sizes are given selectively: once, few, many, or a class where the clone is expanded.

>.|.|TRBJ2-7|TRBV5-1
TGCGCCAGCAGCTTGGTCGGCGGGCCCGAGCAGTACTTC
CASSLVGGPEQYF
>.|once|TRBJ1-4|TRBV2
TGTGCCAGCAGTGATGACAGGGAAAAACTGTTTTTT
CASSDDREKLFF
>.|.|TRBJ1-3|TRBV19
TGTGCCAGTAGTACTACCCTCGTTGGAGGTTCTACGCGAAACACCATATATTTT
CASSTTLVGGSTRNTIYF
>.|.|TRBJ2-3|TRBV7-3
TGTGCCAGCAGCTTAACCCCCGCGTGGGAGAACACAGATACGCAGTATTTT
CASSLTPAWENTDTQYF
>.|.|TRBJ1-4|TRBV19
TGTGCCAGTACCTCGGGACATCTAAATGAAAAACTGTTTTTT
CASTSGHLNEKLFF
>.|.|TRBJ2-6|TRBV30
TGTGCCTGGATGATGGGGAGCTCTGGGGCCAACGTCCTGACTTTC
CAWMMGSSGANVLTF
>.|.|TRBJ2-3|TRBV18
TGTGCCAGCTCACGTCGGGCGGGCGCTTCCTTCACAGATACGCAGTATTTT
CASSRRAGASFTDTQYF
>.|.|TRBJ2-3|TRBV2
TGTGCCAGCAGTGTTGGGCTAGCAAACATCGATACGCAGTATTTT
CASSVGLANIDTQYF
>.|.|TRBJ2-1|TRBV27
TGTGCCACCCGCACGCTCTTGGGGGATGAGCAGTTCTTC
CATRTLLGDEQFF
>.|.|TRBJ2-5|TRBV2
TGTGCCAGCAGTTCCCTCCCGGCAGAGACCCAGTACTTC
CASSSLPAETQYF
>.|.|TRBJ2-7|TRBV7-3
TGTGCCAGCAGCTTAGGGTTAGCGGACGAGCAGTACTTC
CASSLGLADEQYF
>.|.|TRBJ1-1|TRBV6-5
TGTGCCAGCTTGACAGGATTTGGCACTGAAGCTTTCTTT
CASLTGFGTEAFF
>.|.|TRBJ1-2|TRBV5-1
TGCGCCAGCAGCTTAACGCCGACGGCCTTTAACTATGGCTACACCTTC
CASSLTPTAFNYGYTF
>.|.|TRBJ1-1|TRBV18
TGTGCCAGCTCACCAGCACAGAGGGGTGGGATGAACACTGAAGCTTTCTTT
CASSPAQRGGMNTEAFF
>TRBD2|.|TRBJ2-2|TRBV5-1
TGCGCCAGCAGCTTGGGTCGGGGGACTAGCGGGACTACCGGGGAGCTGTTTTTT
CASSLGRGTSGTTGELFF
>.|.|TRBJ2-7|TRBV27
TGTGCCAGCAGTTCCCTTGACAGGCCCCCCTACGAGCAGTACTTC
CASSSLDRPPYEQYF
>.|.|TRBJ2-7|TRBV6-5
TGTGCCAGCAGTTACCAGAGGACATTCCCCTACGAGCAGTACTTC
CASSYQRTFPYEQYF
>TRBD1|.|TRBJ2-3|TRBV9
TGTGCCAGCAGCATTCGGACAGGGAACACAGATACGCAGTATTTT
CASSIRTGNTDTQYF
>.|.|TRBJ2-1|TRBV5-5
TGTGCCAGCAGCGGAGATAGGTACAATGAGCAGTTCTTC
CASSGDRYNEQFF
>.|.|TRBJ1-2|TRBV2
TGTGCCAGCAGCGAAGGAGGGTCCTATGGCTACACCTTC
CASSEGGSYGYTF
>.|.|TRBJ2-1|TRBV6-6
TGTGCCAGCAGTTACTACAGGGGAGGGGGCAATGAGCAGTTCTTC
CASSYYRGGGNEQFF
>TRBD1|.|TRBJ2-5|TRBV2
TGTGCCAGCAGGAGACAGGGGGCGGGGGAGACCCAGTACTTC
CASRRQGAGETQYF
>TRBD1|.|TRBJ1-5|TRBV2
TGTGCCAGCAGAGAAACAGGGGAAAGGCAGCCCCAGCATTTT
CASRETGERQPQHF
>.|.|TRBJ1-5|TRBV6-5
TGTGCCAGCAGTTCGATTTGGAAGGCCCATAATCAGCCCCAGCATTTT
CASSSIWKAHNQPQHF
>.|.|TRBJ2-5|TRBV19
TGTGCCAGTAGTAGGTCTCGGACCTTCCAAGAGACCCAGTACTTC
CASSRSRTFQETQYF
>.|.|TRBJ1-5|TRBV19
TGTGCCAGTAGTATTGGAAAGAATCAGCCCCAGCATTTT
CASSIGKNQPQHF
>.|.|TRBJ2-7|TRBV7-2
TGTGCCAGCAGCTTAGTTTTGGACACGCGGGTGGAGCAGTACTTC
CASSLVLDTRVEQYF
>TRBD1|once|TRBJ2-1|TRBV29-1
TGCAGCGATGGACAGGGGATTAATTATGAGCAGTTCTTC
CSDGQGINYEQFF
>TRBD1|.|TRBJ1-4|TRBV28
TGTGCCAGCAGTACCGCTAGACAGGGGCGCGAAAAACTGTTTTTT
CASSTARQGREKLFF
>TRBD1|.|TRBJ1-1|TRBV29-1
TGCAGCGTCGTGGGACAGAGAGTGAACACTGAAGCTTTCTTT
CSVVGQRVNTEAFF
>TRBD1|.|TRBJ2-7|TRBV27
TGTGCCAGCAGGTTAGGGGGCGAAACCTCCTACGAGCAGTACTTC
CASRLGGETSYEQYF
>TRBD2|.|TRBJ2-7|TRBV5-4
TGTGCCAGCAGCCGTAGCGGGAGTTATAACGAGCAGTACTTC
CASSRSGSYNEQYF
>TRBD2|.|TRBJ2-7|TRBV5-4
TGTGCCAGCAGCTTGGCTAGCGGAGTGGCTGGCGAGCAGTACTTC
CASSLASGVAGEQYF
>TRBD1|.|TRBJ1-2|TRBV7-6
TGTGCCAGCAGCAACAGTCGGACAGGGGGGGGAAATGGCTACACCTTC
CASSNSRTGGGNGYTF
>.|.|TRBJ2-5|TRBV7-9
TGTGCCAGCAGCCTACCAAGCGGACTAAAAGAGACCCAGTACTTC
CASSLPSGLKETQYF
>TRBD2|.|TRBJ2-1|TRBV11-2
TGTGCCAGCAGCTTAGTTACCTTCAAGCGGGAGATCGTCTACAATGAGCAGTTCTTC
CASSLVTFKREIVYNEQFF
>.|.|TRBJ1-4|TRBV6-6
TGTGCCAGCAACCTTAACAGGGAGGGAGAAAAACTGTTTTTT
CASNLNREGEKLFF
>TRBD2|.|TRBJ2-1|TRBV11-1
TGTGCCAGCAGCTTATTTTATCCCGGGACTAGCGGACTCAATGAGCAGTTCTTC
CASSLFYPGTSGLNEQFF
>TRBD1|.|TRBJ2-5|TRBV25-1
TGTGCCAGCAGTGAAGACAGGGTAAGGGAGACCCAGTACTTC
CASSEDRVRETQYF
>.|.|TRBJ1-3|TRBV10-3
TGTGCCATCAGTGAGGGAGACAAGATCTCTGGAAACACCATATATTTT
CAISEGDKISGNTIYF
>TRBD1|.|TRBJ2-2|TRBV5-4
TGTGCCAGCAGCTTCCAGGGGGCGTTGGGCGGGGAGCTGTTTTTT
CASSFQGALGGELFF
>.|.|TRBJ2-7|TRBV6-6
TGTGCCAGCAGTTACGGAGAGGGCTCCTACGAGCAGTACTTC
CASSYGEGSYEQYF
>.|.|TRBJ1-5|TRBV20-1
TGCAGTGCTACCCCACGGCCCCAGCATTTT
CSATPRPQHF
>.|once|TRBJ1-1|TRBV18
TGTGCCAGCTCACCTTTAGCCGGTGGTGCTTTCTTT
CASSPLAGGAFF
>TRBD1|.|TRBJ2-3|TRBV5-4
TGTGCCAGCAGCACCCCGACAGGGTCCCCCACAGATACGCAGTATTTT
CASSTPTGSPTDTQYF
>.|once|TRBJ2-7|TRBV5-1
TGCGCCAGCAGCTTGGAGGATATTCCGTACGAGCAGTACTTC
CASSLEDIPYEQYF
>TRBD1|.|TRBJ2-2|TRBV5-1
TGCGCCAGCAGCTTCCCCGGGACAGCGAACACCGGGGAGCTGTTTTTT
CASSFPGTANTGELFF
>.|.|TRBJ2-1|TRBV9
TGTGCCAGCAGCGCCAAGCGGATCTCCTACAATGAGCAGTTCTTC
CASSAKRISYNEQFF
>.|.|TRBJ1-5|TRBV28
TGTGCCAGCAGTCACGGGCAGCCCCAGCATTTT
CASSHGQPQHF
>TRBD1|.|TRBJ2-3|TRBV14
TGTGCCAGCAGCCAAAACCCGGGACAGGGGAAGACAGATACGCAGTATTTT
CASSQNPGQGKTDTQYF
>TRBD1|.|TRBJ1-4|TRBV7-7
TGTGCCAGCAGCTTAGGCGGGACAGACAATGAAAAACTGTTTTTT
CASSLGGTDNEKLFF
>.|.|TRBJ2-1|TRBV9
TGTGCCAGCAGCGAGAAGGGGGGGACCTACAATGAGCAGTTCTTC
CASSEKGGTYNEQFF
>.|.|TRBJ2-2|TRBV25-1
TGTGCCAGCAGTGAAGGCAGGGGACACACCGGGGAGCTGTTTTTT
CASSEGRGHTGELFF
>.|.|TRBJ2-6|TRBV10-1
TGCGCCAGCAGTGAGTGGTCCTCTGGGGCCAACGTCCTGACTTTC
CASSEWSSGANVLTF
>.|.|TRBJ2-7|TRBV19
TGTGCCACAACCGGGCCTTCCTACGAGCAGTACTTC
CATTGPSYEQYF
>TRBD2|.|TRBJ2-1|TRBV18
TGTGCCAGCTCACCACCGCCGGGACTAGCGGGAGTAAGTATCAATGAGCAGTTCTTC
CASSPPPGLAGVSINEQFF
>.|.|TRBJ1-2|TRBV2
TGTGCCAGCATCCGGGGTGCCCATGGGGAAACCTATGGCTACACCTTC
CASIRGAHGETYGYTF
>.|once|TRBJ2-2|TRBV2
TGTGCCAGCCTTCAGACCGGGGAGCTGTTTTTT
CASLQTGELFF